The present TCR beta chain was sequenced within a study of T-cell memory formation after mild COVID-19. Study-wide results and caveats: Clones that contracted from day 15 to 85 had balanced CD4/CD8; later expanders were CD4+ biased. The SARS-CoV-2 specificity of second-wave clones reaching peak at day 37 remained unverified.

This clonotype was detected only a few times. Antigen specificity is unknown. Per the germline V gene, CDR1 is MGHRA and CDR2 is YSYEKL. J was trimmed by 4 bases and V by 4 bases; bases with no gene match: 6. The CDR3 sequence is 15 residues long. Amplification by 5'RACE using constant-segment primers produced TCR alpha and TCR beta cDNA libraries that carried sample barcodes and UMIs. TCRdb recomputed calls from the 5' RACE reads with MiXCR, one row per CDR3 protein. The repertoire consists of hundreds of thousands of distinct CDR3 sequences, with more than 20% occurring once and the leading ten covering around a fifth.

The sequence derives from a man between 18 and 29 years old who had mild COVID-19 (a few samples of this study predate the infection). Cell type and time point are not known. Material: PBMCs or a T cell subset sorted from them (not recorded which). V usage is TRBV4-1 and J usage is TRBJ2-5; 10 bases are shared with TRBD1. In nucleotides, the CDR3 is TGCGCCAGCAGCCTTGGGACAGGGGAAACAGAGACCCAGTACTTC. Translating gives CASSLGTGETETQYF.